A single sample gave rise to the 25 T cell receptor beta chains below, sequenced in a study of vaccination effects on CD4 cells after COVID-19. Clones were read by immunoSEQ multiplex PCR, and TCRdb kept only the in-frame ones, dropping some. The repertoire holds about 46,000 clones, with 65% to 75% as singletons. Viral peptide pools were used in the ViraFEST assay to expand antigen-specific CD4+ T cells, and sequencing came afterward. The culture ran for nine to ten days, and then CD4+ T cells were isolated. All study participants received two doses of BNT162b2 or mRNA-1273 vaccine. These TCRs are of unknown antigen specificity. Sequenced here: CD4+ T cells from PBMCs cultured with HCoV-OC43 spike peptides, sampled after COVID-19 vaccination. Subset in this sample: HCoV-OC43 spike overlapping peptide pool stimulation. The origin of the receptors is a human donor who received a COVID-19 vaccine.

V is TRBV5-6 and J is TRBJ1-2; D is uncertain. The CDR3 spans 11 residues. Germline loops: CDR1 SGHDT, CDR2 YYEEEE. Between the trimmed V and J ends, which lost 6 bases and 5 bases, there was a span of 8 bases. CDR3 sequence: CASNRDYGYTF. As DNA, the CDR3 is TGTGCCAGCAACCGGGATTATGGCTACACCTTC.

The table lists this clone with a few counts. The chain has TRBV6-6 and TRBJ1-6; possibly TRBD1 for D (6 bases). The germline V gene encodes CDR1 MNHNY and CDR2 SVGAGI (reference sequence). The CDR3 is 15 residues long. Trimming pared 5 bases from V and 6 bases from J, leaving 14 bases between. In DNA form, the CDR3 reads TGTGCCAGCAGTCCCGGACAGCACTCTAATTCACCCCTCCACTTT. This encodes CASSPGQHSNSPLHF.

This clone was observed once. The rearrangement joins TRBV19 to TRBJ1-2; D gene uncertain. The germline CDR1 and CDR2 sequences are LNHDA and SQIVND (reference sequence). The V end lost 5 bases, the J end lost 8 bases, and 12 bases lay between the germline ends. The CDR3 has 12 amino acids. The DNA for the CDR3 is TGTGCCAGTAGTGGGAATTCGGACGGCTACACCTTC. Protein sequence: CASSGNSDGYTF.

The rearrangement joins TRBV18 to TRBJ1-2; TRBD1 matches 9 bases. CDR1 is KGHSH and CDR2 is LQKENI in the germline V gene. This CDR3 region has 14 residues. V gave up 6 bases and J gave up 4 bases; unmatched junction bases: 6. The CDR3 sequence is CASSSTGGFYGYTF. The CDR3 coding sequence is TGTGCCAGCTCCTCGACAGGGGGTTTCTATGGCTACACCTTC.

The chain couples TRBV6-6 to TRBJ2-7, with 7 bases that match TRBD2. The V segment lost 7 bases and the J segment 6 bases; nucleotides outside the gene matches: 12. CDR3 length: 14 residues. Looked up from germline, CDR1 is MNHNY and CDR2 is SVGAGI (reference sequence). CDR3 region: CASMVGGGAPEQYF. In DNA, the CDR3 is TGTGCCAGCATGGTAGGCGGGGGTGCCCCCGAGCAGTACTTC.

The chain has TRBV10-2 and TRBJ2-3, with D perhaps matching TRBD1 (6 bases). Germline V CDR1 and CDR2: WSHSY, SAAADI. The CDR3 is 13 residues long. V gave up 2 bases and J gave up 8 bases, with 11 bases separating them. The CDR3 sequence: CASSEGGSVTQYF. The CDR3 DNA reads TGCGCCAGCAGTGAGGGGGGCTCAGTTACGCAGTATTTT.

The V gene is TRBV24-1, the J gene TRBJ2-1, with 7 bases identical to TRBD2. J lost 8 bases, V lost 0 bases, and 0 bases had no gene match. Germline assignment: CDR1 KGHDR and CDR2 SFDVKD. The length of the CDR3 is 13 residues. CDR3 protein: CATSDLAGDEQFF. For the CDR3, the DNA is TGTGCCACCAGTGATTTGGCGGGGGATGAGCAGTTCTTC.

This clone appeared a single time. The genes are TRBV9 and TRBJ2-5, with a possible D match to TRBD1 (5 bases). The V gene lost 0 bases and the J gene lost 2 bases, with 11 bases spanning the gap. Per germline, CDR1 SGDLS and CDR2 YYNGEE. The CDR3 contains 15 residues. CDR3 sequence (DNA): TGTGCCAGCAGCGTAGCGGCAGGGCCACAAGAGACCCAGTACTTC. This translates into CASSVAAGPQETQYF.

The chain has TRBV7-9 and TRBJ2-7; no definite D call. This CDR3 region has 13 residues. V dropped 3 bases and J dropped 3 bases, with 9 bases sitting between them. Germline V gene sequence: CDR1 SEHNR, CDR2 FQNEAQ (reference sequence). CDR3 sequence reads: CASSFGSLYEQYF. CDR3 DNA sequence: TGTGCCAGCAGCTTTGGCAGTCTCTACGAGCAGTACTTC.

V and J are TRBV3-1 (or the pseudogene TRBV3-2) and TRBJ2-2; D ambiguous. The CDR3 length is 14 residues. V lost 5 bases and J lost 8, with 15 bases in between. CDR1 and CDR2 (germline): LGHDT, YNNKEL (reference sequence). The CDR3 region is CASSSNNFRGELFF. The CDR3 DNA reads as TGTGCCAGCAGCAGTAATAACTTTCGGGGGGAGCTGTTTTTT.

This clone has only one observation. The chain uses TRBV12-2 and TRBJ1-5; the table calls TRBD1, which could not be checked here. TRBV12-2 is labeled a pseudogene. CDR3 size: 16 residues. The CDR3 DNA reads as TGTGCAAGTCGCTTCACGACACAATATAGCAATCAGCCCCAGCATTTT. Residues: CASRFTTQYSNQPQHF.

J is TRBJ2-5 and V is TRBV7-9; 7 positions match TRBD1. The CDR3 has 14 residues. J gave up 5 bases and V 6 bases, and 9 bases lay outside the gene matches. CDR1 is SEHNR and CDR2 is FQNEAQ in the germline V gene (reference sequence). The CDR3 DNA reads as TGTGCCAGCAGTGTACAGGGGAATAGGGAGACCCAGTACTTC. It specifies CASSVQGNRETQYF.

For the CDR3, the DNA is TGTGCCAGCAGCTTAGATCACAGGAATGAGCAGTTCTTC. Translated, it gives CASSLDHRNEQFF. The chain combines TRBV7-2 with TRBJ2-1; D possibly corresponds to TRBD1 (5 bases). The V gene lost 1 base and the J gene lost 7 bases, with 8 bases spanning the gap. Germline lookup yields CDR1 SGHTA and CDR2 FQGNSA. CDR3 size: 13 residues.

The CDR3 spells CASSVDNNYEQYF. The CDR3, as DNA: TGTGCCAGCAGTGTCGACAACAACTACGAGCAGTACTTC. This chain uses TRBV2 with TRBJ2-7, with unresolved D. Deletions cut 4 bases from V and 3 bases from J, with 10 bases between. The CDR3 contains 13 residues. Per germline, CDR1 SNHLY and CDR2 FYNNEI.

This chain joins TRBV7-7 and TRBJ2-3; no reliable D call. Germline lookup yields CDR1 SSHAT and CDR2 FNYEAQ (reference sequence). Trimming took off 2 bases at V and 2 bases at J, with 5 bases between the two ends. The CDR3 is 13 amino acids. CDR3 sequence (DNA): TGTGCCAGCAGCTTATCCCACACAGATACGCAGTATTTT. The encoded protein is CASSLSHTDTQYF.

V is TRBV14 and J is TRBJ2-2; D call uncertain. V shed 3 bases and J shed 2 bases, with 4 bases lying between them. CDR3 size: 13 residues. Germline CDR1 SGHDN, CDR2 FVKESK. In DNA form, the CDR3 reads TGTGCCAGCAGCCATCTTAACACCGGGGAGCTGTTTTTT. It is translated as CASSHLNTGELFF.

The chain links TRBV27 to TRBJ1-1, with D maybe TRBD1 (5 bases). The CDR3 extends over 14 amino acids. Trimming removed 3 bases from V and 1 base from J, with 9 bases in between. CDR1 and CDR2 (germline): MNHEY, SMNVEV (reference sequence). The CDR3 loop is CASSFYRRNTEAFF. CDR3 in DNA: TGTGCCAGCAGTTTTTACAGGAGGAACACTGAAGCTTTCTTT.

This chain uses TRBV6-5 with TRBJ1-1, with 7 positions matching TRBD1. The CDR3 has 12 amino acids. The V and J ends lost 6 bases and 5 bases, in that order; junction bases with no gene match: 3. Germline V CDR1 and CDR2: MNHEY, SVGAGI. The CDR3: CASRIQGTEAFF. The CDR3 region has the DNA TGTGCCAGCAGGATACAGGGGACTGAAGCTTTCTTT.

This clone was counted only a few times. The rearrangement links TRBV3-1 (or the pseudogene TRBV3-2) to TRBJ2-1, with 7 bases identical to TRBD1. Per germline, CDR1 LGHDT and CDR2 YNNKEL (reference sequence). J lost 5 bases, V lost 3 bases, and 4 bases had no gene match. The CDR3 covers 14 residues. The CDR3 spells CASSHYDRDNEQFF. Here the CDR3 DNA reads TGTGCCAGCAGCCATTACGACAGGGACAATGAGCAGTTCTTC.

This clone was detected only once. The chain links TRBV5-3 to TRBJ1-1; D gene uncertain. TRBV5-3 is labeled an ORF, and its function is uncertain. There are 14 residues in the CDR3. V dropped 4 bases and J dropped 5 bases, with 15 bases sitting between them. This CDR3 is CARSHQSRGTEAFF. The CDR3 nucleotides are TGTGCCAGAAGCCACCAATCCCGGGGAACTGAAGCTTTCTTT.

This chain joins TRBV9 and TRBJ1-4; D uncertain. Per germline, CDR1 SGDLS and CDR2 YYNGEE. V was clipped by 0 bases and J by 3 bases, with 9 bases between them. This CDR3 contains 15 residues. In nucleotides, the CDR3 is TGTGCCAGCAGCGTAGGGTCGCTGGCTAATGAAAAACTGTTTTTT. This sequence encodes CASSVGSLANEKLFF.

The chain has TRBV7-9 and TRBJ2-1; the D gene is possibly TRBD2 (7 bases). The CDR3 contains 18 residues. The germline V and J ends were trimmed by 5 bases and 2 bases, with 22 bases remaining between them. Germline V CDR1 and CDR2: SEHNR, FQNEAQ (reference sequence). CDR3 DNA sequence: TGTGCCAGCAGCCCAGGATTGGGGGGGCCAGGGACCTACAATGAGCAGTTCTTC. It translates to CASSPGLGGPGTYNEQFF.

The V gene is TRBV7-2, the J gene TRBJ2-1; D gene unclear. Looked up from germline, CDR1 is SGHTA and CDR2 is FQGNSA. The CDR3 runs 14 residues. Trimming took off 3 bases at V and 7 bases at J, with 13 bases between the two ends. The CDR3 protein is CASSLIMEKNEQFF. CDR3 nucleotide sequence: TGTGCCAGCAGCTTGATTATGGAGAAGAATGAGCAGTTCTTC.

This clone has a single count. V usage is TRBV5-6 and J usage is TRBJ1-5; D is uncertain. The germline V gene has CDR1 SGHDT and CDR2 YYEEEE. CDR3 length equals 18 residues. Deletions cut 2 bases from V and 6 bases from J, with 24 bases between. The CDR3 nucleotides are TGTGCCAGCAGCTTCCGTCCCGGGGTTAACGGTGCGGTTCAGCCCCAGCATTTT. Translation: CASSFRPGVNGAVQPQHF.

The J gene is TRBJ2-3, the V gene TRBV6-1, with D perhaps being TRBD1 or TRBD2 (5 bases each). CDR1 and CDR2 from the germline V gene are MNHNS and SASEGT. The CDR3 covers 15 residues. V was clipped by 1 base and J by 0 bases, with 8 bases between them. CDR3 amino acids: CASSEEGPSTDTQYF. The CDR3 DNA sequence: TGTGCCAGCAGTGAAGAGGGACCCAGCACAGATACGCAGTATTTT.